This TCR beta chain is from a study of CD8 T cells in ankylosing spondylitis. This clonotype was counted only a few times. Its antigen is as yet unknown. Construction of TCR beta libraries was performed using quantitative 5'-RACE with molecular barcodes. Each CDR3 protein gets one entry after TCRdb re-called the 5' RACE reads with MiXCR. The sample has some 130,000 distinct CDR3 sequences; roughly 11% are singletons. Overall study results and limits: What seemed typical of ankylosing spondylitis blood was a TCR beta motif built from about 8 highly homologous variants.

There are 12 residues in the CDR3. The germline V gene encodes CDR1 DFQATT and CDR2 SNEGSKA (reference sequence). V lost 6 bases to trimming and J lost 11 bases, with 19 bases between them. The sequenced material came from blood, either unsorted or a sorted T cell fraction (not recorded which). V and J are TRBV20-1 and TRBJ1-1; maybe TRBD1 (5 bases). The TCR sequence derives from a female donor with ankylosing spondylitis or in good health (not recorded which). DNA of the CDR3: TGCAGTGCGCGTCAGGGTAATTTGTGGGCTTTCTTT. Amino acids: CSARQGNLWAFF.